The T cell receptor beta chain under discussion was sequenced for a study of cytomegalovirus exposure and HLA in healthy donors. Study at large: There were some 410 genotyped donors. Of these, roughly 82% fell in the genetic ancestry cluster associated with self-reported Caucasian donors. Study-level findings and limits: Association with HLA alleles at 0.05 false discovery rate was found for 15,000 or so TCR beta sequences in a later analysis. Later analysis associated a missense DCLRE1C variant with TCR beta V- and J-gene trimming. Presence/absence analyses assumed roughly uniform sequencing depth across donors, which may not hold.

The PCR had 60 Vbeta and 13 Jbeta primers. Clones were sequenced by immunoSEQ multiplex PCR, and TCRdb holds only the in-frame ones, with some missing. The table includes tens of thousands of clones, about three quarters detected once. Remarks on this clone: Its antigen remains unknown.

The CDR3 contains 14 residues. Germline lookup yields CDR1 SGDLS and CDR2 YYNGEE. The V end lost 6 bases, the J end lost 5 bases, and 17 bases lay between the germline ends. The V and J genes are TRBV9 and TRBJ2-5, with D maybe TRBD2 (6 bases). Sequenced input: PBMCs. The TCR sequence derives from a woman between 40 and 50 years old in good health and CMV-seropositive. CDR3: CASNAGSDLETQYF. The CDR3 DNA follows: TGTGCCAGCAATGCGGGATCTGATTTGGAGACCCAGTACTTC.